The 15 T cell receptor beta chains below all came from one sample that was sequenced in a study of vaccination and CD4 T cells after COVID-19. The time point denotes: late sampling 161 to 241 days after vaccination in a few convalescent patients. TCRdb reprocessed the PCR reads via MiXCR and lists one record per CDR3 protein. The sample consists of roughly 30,000 distinct CDR3 sequences, 50% to 65% of them appearing once. The sample here was CD4+ T cells from blood, taken about 7 months after SARS-CoV-2 vaccination. The origin of the receptors is a human donor who had recovered from COVID-19.

This chain's CDR3 is CASGLAGSVEQFF. DNA for the CDR3: TGTGCCAGCGGGCTAGCGGGATCGGTTGAGCAGTTCTTC. This chain links TRBV27 with TRBJ2-1, with 9 nucleotides matching TRBD2. In germline, CDR1 is MNHEY, CDR2 SMNVEV (reference sequence). There are 13 residues in the CDR3. With 8 bases clipped from V and 9 bases from J, the junction kept 8 bases outside the gene matches.

The chain recombines TRBV6-1 with TRBJ2-1; tentative D call: TRBD1 (6 bases). CDR3 length: 14 residues. Trimming took off 3 bases at V and 4 bases at J, with 10 bases between the two ends. Germline V gene data show CDR1 as MNHNS and CDR2 as SASEGT. CDR3 DNA: TGTGCCAGCAGTGAGGACAGAGCTTACAATGAGCAGTTCTTC. This codes for CASSEDRAYNEQFF.

The chain is built from TRBV15 and TRBJ1-2; D remains ambiguous. This CDR3 is 14 amino acids long. Germline assignment: CDR1 LNHNV and CDR2 YYDKDF (reference sequence). The V end was cut by 0 bases, the J end by 4 bases, with 9 bases between. CDR3 nucleotides: TGTGCCACCAGCAGAGAGCCAACAGTCTATGGCTACACCTTC. Translation: CATSREPTVYGYTF.

CDR3 residues: CASSEGVRAGNTIYF. CDR3 nucleotide sequence: TGTGCCAGCAGTGAAGGCGTCAGGGCTGGAAACACCATATATTTT. The chain recombines TRBV25-1 with TRBJ1-3; D might be TRBD1 (5 bases). V lost 2 bases, J lost 2 bases, and 10 bases lay in between. This CDR3 is built from 15 residues. CDR1 and CDR2 from the germline V gene are MGHDK and SYGVNS.

This clonotype was recorded a few times. The chain has TRBV27 and TRBJ1-5; D gene uncertain. V lost 3 bases to trimming and J lost 3 bases, with 6 bases between them. Germline V gives CDR1 MNHEY, CDR2 SMNVEV (reference sequence). CDR3 size: 13 residues. The CDR3 loop reads CASSLTINQPQHF. DNA of the CDR3: TGTGCCAGCAGTTTGACTATCAATCAGCCCCAGCATTTT.

V usage is TRBV7-9 and J usage is TRBJ2-1; 9 bases line up with TRBD1. With 8 bases clipped from V and 6 bases from J, the junction kept 8 bases outside the gene matches. CDR1 is SEHNR, CDR2 FQNEAQ, per germline (reference sequence). CDR3 length: 14 residues. CDR3 in DNA: TGTGCCAGCCCCGGGACAGGGTCGGTCAATGAGCAGTTCTTC. Translated: CASPGTGSVNEQFF.

This clonotype showed up just a few times. The chain links TRBV20-1 to TRBJ2-3; D is unclear. This CDR3 contains 12 residues. V lost 3 bases and J lost 0, with 4 bases in between. Germline CDR1 reads DFQATT; CDR2 reads SNEGSKA (reference sequence). Here the CDR3 DNA reads TGCAGTGCTAGCGGGAGCACAGATACGCAGTATTTT. Amino acids: CSASGSTDTQYF.

The chain is built from TRBV15 and TRBJ1-4; 10 bases map to TRBD1. V shed 1 base and J 11 bases; nucleotides not matched to a gene: 7. The CDR3 covers 15 residues. Germline V gene data show CDR1 as LNHNV and CDR2 as YYDKDF (reference sequence). The CDR3 DNA sequence: TGTGCCACCAGCAGAGGAGGACAGGGGGTGGTTAAACTGTTTTTT. Its protein is CATSRGGQGVVKLFF.

The J gene is TRBJ1-5, the V gene TRBV28; D call uncertain. Germline V gene sequence: CDR1 MDHEN, CDR2 SYDVKM. The CDR3 extends over 11 amino acids. V was shortened by 3 bases and J by 7 bases, with 4 bases between the two germline ends. CDR3 sequence (DNA): TGTGCCAGCAGTTTCGGCCAGCCCCAGCATTTT. Encoded protein: CASSFGQPQHF.

The chain combines TRBV6-4 with TRBJ1-1; 10 nucleotides line up with TRBD1. The CDR3 is 17 residues long. Germline V CDR1 and CDR2: MRHNA, SNTAGT. Trimming removed 2 bases from V and 5 bases from J; junction bases left unmatched: 11. This chain's CDR3 is CASSDRQGARSRTEAFF. As DNA, the CDR3 is TGTGCCAGCAGTGACCGACAGGGGGCGCGGAGTAGAACTGAAGCTTTCTTT.

This clonotype was seen just once. The chain recombines TRBV18 with TRBJ2-1; TRBD2 agrees at 10 bases. Looked up from germline, CDR1 is KGHSH and CDR2 is LQKENI. This CDR3 has 15 amino acids. After removal of 5 bases from V and 2 bases from J, the junction contained 3 bases not matched to a gene. The CDR3 sequence is CASSTTSGTYNEQFF. DNA for the CDR3: TGTGCCAGCTCAACCACTAGCGGGACCTACAATGAGCAGTTCTTC. Together with reference TRBV18 and TRBJ2-1, the CDR3 gives the full variable domain: NAGVMQNPRHLVRRRGQEARLRCSPMKGHSHVYWYRQLPEEGLKFMVYLQKENIIDESGMPKERFSAEFPKEGPSILRIQQVVRGDSAAYFCASSTTSGTYNEQFFGPGTRLTVL.

The chain combines TRBV20-1 with TRBJ2-2; TRBD2 is a possible D gene (6 bases). V lost 2 bases and J 0 bases, leaving 13 bases between the germline ends. Germline V lookup: CDR1 DFQATT, CDR2 SNEGSKA (reference sequence). The CDR3 is made up of 16 amino acids. The DNA for the CDR3 is TGCAGTGCTAGACCAGCGACTAGTCCGAACACCGGGGAGCTGTTTTTT. This sequence encodes CSARPATSPNTGELFF.

The CDR3 bases are TGTGCCAGCAGATATTGGACAGGGGGCGTGGGCACTGAAGCTTTCTTT. As protein: CASRYWTGGVGTEAFF. The genes are TRBV12-3 or TRBV12-4 and TRBJ1-1; 11 bases fit TRBD1. The ends lost 6 bases at V and 4 bases at J; junction bases unmatched: 10. This CDR3 has 16 amino acids.

The chain uses TRBV10-3 and TRBJ2-2; TRBD1 aligns across 7 bases. The germline V gene has CDR1 ENHRY and CDR2 SYGVKD. The ends lost 6 bases at V and 3 bases at J; junction bases unmatched: 1. CDR3 length: 13 amino acids. CDR3 protein: CAIRGQDTGELFF. The CDR3 DNA reads as TGTGCCATCAGAGGACAGGACACCGGGGAGCTGTTTTTT.

The genes are TRBV20-1 and TRBJ2-3, with D perhaps given as TRBD1 or TRBD2 (5 bases each). The CDR3 spans 12 residues. V was shortened by 3 bases and J by 6 bases, with 10 bases between the two germline ends. Per germline, CDR1 DFQATT and CDR2 SNEGSKA (reference sequence). CDR3 residues: CSARRGGDTQYF. The CDR3 DNA follows: TGCAGTGCTAGGAGGGGTGGGGATACGCAGTATTTT.